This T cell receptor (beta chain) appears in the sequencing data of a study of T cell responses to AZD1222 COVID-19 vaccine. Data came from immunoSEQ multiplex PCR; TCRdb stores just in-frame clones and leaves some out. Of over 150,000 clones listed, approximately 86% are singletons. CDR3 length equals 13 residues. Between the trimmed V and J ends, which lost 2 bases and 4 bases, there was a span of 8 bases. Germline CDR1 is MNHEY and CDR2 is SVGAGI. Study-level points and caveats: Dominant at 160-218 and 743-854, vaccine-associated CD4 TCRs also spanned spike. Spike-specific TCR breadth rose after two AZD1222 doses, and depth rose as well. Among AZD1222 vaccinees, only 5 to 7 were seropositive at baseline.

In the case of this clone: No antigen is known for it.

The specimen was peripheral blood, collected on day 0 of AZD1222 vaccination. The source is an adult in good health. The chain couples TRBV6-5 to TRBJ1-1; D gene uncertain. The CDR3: CASSYVLGTEAFF. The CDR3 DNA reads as TGTGCCAGCAGTTACGTATTGGGCACTGAAGCTTTCTTT.